The 21 T cell receptor beta chains presented below share a single source sample, sequenced in a study of spatial heterogeneity in lung cancer. Study results and limitations: Expanded alpha and beta TCR counts within tumors tracked tumor mutation counts.

The time point denotes: sample taken at primary tumor resection. Using its own MiXCR run on the 5' RACE reads, TCRdb lists one record per CDR3 protein. The table includes 16,000 or so distinct CDR3 sequences, nearly 7% detected once. Their antigens are not known. The sample was lung tumor tissue, taken at surgery. The receptor source for this set is a female donor with early-stage non-small cell lung cancer.

The chain has TRBV21-1 and TRBJ2-1; the DNA was not compared with TRBD1, the D call given in the table. TRBV21-1 is a pseudogene. The CDR3 is made up of 16 amino acids. The CDR3 DNA reads as TGTGCCAGCAGCCTCCAGGGGACCACTATCTACAATGAGCAGTTCTTC. The encoded protein is CASSLQGTTIYNEQFF.

The sample holds a few counts of this clonotype. J is TRBJ2-3 and V is TRBV29-1, with D maybe TRBD1 (6 bases). Germline V gene sequence: CDR1 SQVTM, CDR2 ANQGSEA. The V end was cut by 4 bases, the J end by 2 bases, with 13 bases between. The CDR3 totals 14 residues. CDR3 sequence reads: CSVGSGDTTDTQYF. The CDR3 DNA follows: TGCAGCGTTGGCTCCGGGGACACCACAGATACGCAGTATTTT.

At least ten counts were recorded for this clonotype. The chain is built from TRBV12-3 or TRBV12-4 and TRBJ1-1, with TRBD1 as a possible D gene (6 bases). Trimming left V 5 bases short and J 0 bases short, with 10 bases between. The CDR3 loop spans 14 amino acids. The CDR3 protein is CASSLTGLNTEAFF. The CDR3 DNA is TGTGCCAGCAGTCTGACAGGCCTGAACACTGAAGCTTTCTTT.

This clonotype came up many times. This sequence joins TRBV3-1 and TRBJ1-6; D is possibly TRBD1 (6 bases). Trimming stripped 5 bases from V and 9 bases from J, with 8 bases between. The germline gives CDR1 LGHDT, CDR2 YNNKEL (reference sequence). The CDR3 consists of 12 residues. DNA for the CDR3: TGTGCCAGCAGCGAGACAGGTTCACCCCTCCACTTT. Its protein product is CASSETGSPLHF.

The chain joins TRBV20-1 to TRBJ2-5, with D perhaps TRBD2 (6 bases). There are 13 residues in the CDR3. V lost 4 bases, J lost 7 bases, and 16 bases lay in between. Germline CDR1 and CDR2: DFQATT and SNEGSKA (reference sequence). The CDR3 sequence is CSATRGSPGTQYF. CDR3 nucleotides: TGCAGTGCTACCCGGGGGTCCCCGGGGACCCAGTACTTC.

This clonotype was seen ten or more times. The chain uses TRBV7-8 and TRBJ2-2; D is tentatively TRBD1 or TRBD2 (7 bases each). Trimming removed 5 bases from V and 7 bases from J, with 17 bases in between. This CDR3 is 15 amino acids long. Germline CDR1 reads SGHVS; CDR2 reads FQNEAQ. CDR3 loop: CASSTRQGGGGELFF. The DNA of the CDR3 is TGTGCCAGCAGCACCCGACAGGGAGGGGGCGGGGAGCTGTTTTTT.

This clonotype was detected a few times. The chain joins TRBV7-8 to TRBJ2-2, with 7 bases identical to TRBD1. The CDR3 sequence is 15 residues long. The germline CDR1 and CDR2 sequences are SGHVS and FQNEAQ. J was trimmed by 3 bases and V by 5 bases; bases with no gene match: 6. CDR3 DNA: TGTGCCAGCAGCCCCCGCAGGGGGTACACCGGGGAGCTGTTTTTT. The encoded protein is CASSPRRGYTGELFF.

This clonotype showed up many times. This chain joins TRBV7-2 and TRBJ1-4, with D maybe TRBD1 (5 bases). CDR1 SGHTA and CDR2 FQGNSA come from the germline V gene. This CDR3 spans 17 amino acids. The V end was cut by 4 bases, the J end by 3 bases, with 18 bases between. DNA for the CDR3: TGTGCCAGCAGCTCCACCGGGGGTAGGGTGGCTAATGAAAAACTGTTTTTT. As protein: CASSSTGGRVANEKLFF.

In its sample, this clonotype was seen many times. The chain links TRBV5-1 to TRBJ2-3; TRBD1 agrees at 8 bases. The germline gives CDR1 SGHRS, CDR2 YFSETQ. V was pared by 4 bases and J by 1 base, with 2 bases of the junction left unmatched. The CDR3 spans 14 residues. CDR3 loop: CASSETGGTDTQYF. The CDR3 DNA follows: TGCGCCAGCAGCGAGACAGGGGGCACAGATACGCAGTATTTT.

This clonotype is labeled as medium-sized. The chain uses TRBV29-1 and TRBJ2-1; possibly TRBD2 for D (5 bases). Germline assignment: CDR1 SQVTM and CDR2 ANQGSEA. V lost 7 bases, J lost 0 bases, and 13 bases lay in between. This CDR3 has 14 amino acids. DNA for the CDR3: TGCAGCGCTGGTGGCGGAGGCTCCTACAATGAGCAGTTCTTC. Amino acids: CSAGGGGSYNEQFF.

Comments on this clonotype: Just one base apart from a much larger clone, this may be a read error. The V gene is TRBV6-5, the J gene TRBJ1-2, with D unresolved. Germline CDR1 reads MNHEY; CDR2 reads SVGAGI. The CDR3 consists of 12 residues. V dropped 6 bases and J dropped 9 bases, with 14 bases sitting between them. The CDR3 region is CASSRAESRYTF. DNA for the CDR3: TGTGCCAGCAGCAGAGCCGAAAGTCGCTACACCTTC.

The gene calls are TRBV7-3 and TRBJ2-3; 10 nucleotides align to TRBD1. Germline V gives CDR1 SGHTA, CDR2 FQGTGA. The CDR3 spans 14 residues. J was trimmed by 4 bases and V by 7 bases; bases with no gene match: 5. CDR3 coding DNA: TGTGCCAGCAACCCTGGACAGGGGGCAGATACGCAGTATTTT. It specifies CASNPGQGADTQYF.

Ten or more counts support this clonotype. This chain uses TRBV20-1 with TRBJ1-1; 8 bases align to TRBD1. Germline CDR1 DFQATT, CDR2 SNEGSKA (reference sequence). V lost 3 bases and J lost 4; bases outside the gene matches: 10. The CDR3 runs 15 residues. This CDR3 reads CSASVTRGPGTEAFF. Written as DNA, the CDR3 is TGCAGTGCTAGCGTAACCAGGGGGCCGGGCACTGAAGCTTTCTTT.

Many counts were recorded for this clonotype. The J gene is TRBJ2-1, the V gene TRBV12-3 or TRBV12-4; TRBD1 agrees at 8 bases. The CDR3 runs to 14 residues. With 7 bases clipped from V and 4 bases from J, the junction kept 6 bases outside the gene matches. Written as DNA, the CDR3 is TGTGCCAGCATCCAGGGGGCGCCTTACAATGAGCAGTTCTTC. This gives the protein CASIQGAPYNEQFF.

This clonotype has ten or more counts. V usage is TRBV7-2 and J usage is TRBJ2-5; D gene unclear. V was trimmed by 3 bases and J by 1 base, leaving 6 bases between them. Germline CDR1 is SGHTA and CDR2 is FQGNSA. CDR3 size: 13 residues. CDR3 region: CASSLSSQETQYF. CDR3 coding DNA: TGTGCCAGCAGCTTGAGCAGCCAAGAGACCCAGTACTTC. Looking up the rest from reference TRBV7-2 and TRBJ2-5 gives the full variable domain: GAGVSQSPSNKVTEKGKDVELRCDPISGHTALYWYRQSLGQGLEFLIYFQGNSAPDKSGLPSDRFSAERTGGSVSTLTIQRTQQEDSAVYLCASSLSSQETQYFGPGTRLLVL.

This sequence joins TRBV10-3 and TRBJ2-7; TRBD1 aligns across 11 bases. Germline V gene data show CDR1 as ENHRY and CDR2 as SYGVKD. This CDR3 is built from 15 residues. V lost 6 bases, J lost 3 bases, and 7 bases stayed unmatched. The CDR3 region is CAIRGGQGEVYEQYF. In DNA form, the CDR3 reads TGTGCCATCAGGGGGGGACAGGGGGAGGTCTACGAGCAGTACTTC.

In its sample, this clonotype was seen many times. The V call is TRBV12-3 or TRBV12-4, the J call TRBJ2-1; D remains ambiguous. Trimming cost V 7 bases and J 8 bases, with 9 bases left between them. This CDR3 comprises 11 residues. The CDR3 DNA is TGTGCCAGCACACTCTCCCATGAGCAGTTCTTC. Translated, it gives CASTLSHEQFF.

A remark on this clonotype: This CDR3 is missing its conserved last phenylalanine or tryptophan, likely due to a read error. The chain links TRBV3-1 to TRBJ2-1; 9 bases agree with TRBD1. V shed 4 bases and J 7 bases; nucleotides not matched to a gene: 8. The CDR3 extends over 15 amino acids. Germline CDR1 reads LGHDT; CDR2 reads YNNKEL (reference sequence). The DNA for the CDR3 is TGTGCCAGCAGCCGACCTCTGACAGGGGGAAATGAGCAGTTCTTG. This sequence encodes CASSRPLTGGNEQFL.

This clonotype rates as medium-sized. The chain uses TRBV12-3 or TRBV12-4 and TRBJ2-1; tentatively, D is TRBD1 (6 bases). Trimming took off 3 bases at V and 6 bases at J, with 15 bases between the two ends. The CDR3 sequence is 15 residues long. This CDR3 is CASSFADSPLNEQFF. For the CDR3, the DNA is TGTGCCAGCAGTTTCGCGGACAGCCCCCTCAATGAGCAGTTCTTC.

In its sample, this clonotype was seen many times. V usage is TRBV4-3 and J usage is TRBJ2-1; D gene unclear. V was shortened by 0 bases and J by 1 base, with 10 bases between the two germline ends. Germline CDR1 is LGHNA and CDR2 is YSLEER. CDR3 length equals 16 residues. Written as DNA, the CDR3 is TGCGCCAGCAGCCAAGATGTCAGTAGTTCCTACAATGAGCAGTTCTTC. This encodes CASSQDVSSSYNEQFF.

By share of the sample, this clonotype is medium-sized. The chain carries TRBV6-1 and TRBJ1-1; 8 nucleotides align to TRBD1. The CDR3 is 12 residues long. CDR1 and CDR2 from the germline V gene are MNHNS and SASEGT. J was trimmed by 8 bases and V by 4 bases; bases with no gene match: 3. The chain's CDR3 is CASSVRQGEAFF. CDR3 bases: TGTGCCAGCAGTGTACGACAGGGGGAAGCTTTCTTT.